The T cell receptor (beta chain) under discussion was sequenced for a study of blood T cell repertoires in COVID-19. Per the germline V gene, CDR1 is SGDLS and CDR2 is YYNGEE. V lost 0 bases to trimming and J lost 4 bases; unmatched junction nucleotides: 9. CDR3 length: 17 amino acids. Clones were sequenced by immunoSEQ multiplex PCR, and TCRdb holds only the in-frame ones, with some missing. The data hold a few hundred thousand clones, with roughly nine tenths observed a single time. Source material: peripheral blood. The J gene is TRBJ2-3, the V gene TRBV9, with 9 bases fitting TRBD2. The TCR comes from a man aged 60 to 69 with acute or convalescent COVID-19. CDR3: CASSVAPSGAWADTQYF. CDR3 bases: TGTGCCAGCAGCGTAGCTCCTAGCGGGGCGTGGGCAGATACGCAGTATTTT.